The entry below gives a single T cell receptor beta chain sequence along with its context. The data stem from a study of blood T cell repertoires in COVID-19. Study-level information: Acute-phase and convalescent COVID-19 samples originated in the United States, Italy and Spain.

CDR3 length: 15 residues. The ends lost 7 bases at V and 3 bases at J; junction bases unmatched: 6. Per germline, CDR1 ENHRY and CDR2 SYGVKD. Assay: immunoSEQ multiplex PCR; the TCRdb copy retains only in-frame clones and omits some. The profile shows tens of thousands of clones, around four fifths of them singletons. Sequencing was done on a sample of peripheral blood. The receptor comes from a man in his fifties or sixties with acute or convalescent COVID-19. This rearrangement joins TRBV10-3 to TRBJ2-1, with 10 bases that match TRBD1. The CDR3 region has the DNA TGTGCCATCATGGGGGGACAGGGGATCTACAATGAGCAGTTCTTC. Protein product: CAIMGGQGIYNEQFF.